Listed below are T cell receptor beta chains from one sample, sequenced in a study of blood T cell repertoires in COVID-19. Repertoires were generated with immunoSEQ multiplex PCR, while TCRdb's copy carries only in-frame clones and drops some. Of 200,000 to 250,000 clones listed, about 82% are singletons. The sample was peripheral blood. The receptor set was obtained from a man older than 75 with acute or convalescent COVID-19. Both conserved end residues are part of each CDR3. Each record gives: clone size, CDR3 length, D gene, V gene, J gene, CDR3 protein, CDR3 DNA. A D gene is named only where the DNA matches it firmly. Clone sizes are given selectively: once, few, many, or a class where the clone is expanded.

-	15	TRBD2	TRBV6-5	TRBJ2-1	CASSYTGGSYNEQFF	TGTGCCAGCAGTTACACGGGGGGCTCCTACAATGAGCAGTTCTTC
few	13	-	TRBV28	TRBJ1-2	CASEQGGNYGYTF	TGTGCCAGCGAGCAGGGAGGAAACTATGGCTACACCTTC
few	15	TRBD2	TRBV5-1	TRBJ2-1	CASSLLAVISNEQFF	TGCGCCAGCAGCTTGCTAGCGGTGATAAGCAATGAGCAGTTCTTC
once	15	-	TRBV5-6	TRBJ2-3	CASRGWTALTDTQYF	TGTGCCAGCAGGGGCTGGACAGCCCTCACAGATACGCAGTATTTT
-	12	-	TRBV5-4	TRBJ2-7	CASSLGAYEQYF	TGTGCCAGCAGCTTGGGGGCATACGAGCAGTACTTC
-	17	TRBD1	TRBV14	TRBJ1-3	CASSPIAGGLPGNTIYF	TGTGCCAGCAGCCCTATCGCAGGGGGGCTTCCTGGAAACACCATATATTTT
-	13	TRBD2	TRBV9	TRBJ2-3	CASAGLASDTQYF	TGTGCCAGTGCGGGACTAGCGTCAGATACGCAGTATTTT
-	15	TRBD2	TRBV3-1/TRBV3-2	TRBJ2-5	CASSLLAGIGETQYF	TGTGCCAGCAGCCTTTTAGCGGGAATAGGAGAGACCCAGTACTTC
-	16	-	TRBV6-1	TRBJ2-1	CASSEFGSATYNEQFF	TGTGCCAGCAGTGAATTTGGTAGCGCAACCTACAATGAGCAGTTCTTC
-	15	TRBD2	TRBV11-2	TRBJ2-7	CASRKPSGAPYEQYF	TGTGCCAGCAGGAAACCTAGCGGGGCCCCCTACGAGCAGTACTTC
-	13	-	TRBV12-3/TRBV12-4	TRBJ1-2	CASGDTTDYGYTF	TGTGCCAGCGGCGACACCACGGACTATGGCTACACCTTC
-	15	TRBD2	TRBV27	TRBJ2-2	CASSPRLAGDWELFF	TGTGCCAGCAGTCCCCGACTAGCGGGAGACTGGGAGCTGTTTTTT
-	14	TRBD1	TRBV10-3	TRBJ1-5	CAISVGGRGQPQHF	TGTGCCATCAGTGTGGGGGGCAGGGGGCAGCCCCAGCATTTT
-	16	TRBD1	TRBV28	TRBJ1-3	CAARAVQGATGNTIYF	TGTGCCGCCAGAGCCGTACAGGGGGCGACTGGAAACACCATATATTTT
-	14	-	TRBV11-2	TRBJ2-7	CASARGGLLYERYF	TGTGCCAGCGCTAGGGGGGGCCTGCTGTACGAGCGGTACTTC
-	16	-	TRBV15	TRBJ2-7	CATSRDWGGGSYEQYF	TGTGCCACCAGCAGAGACTGGGGAGGGGGCTCCTACGAGCAGTACTTC
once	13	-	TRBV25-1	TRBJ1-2	CASSESGGYGYTF	TGTGCCAGCAGTGAATCGGGGGGGTATGGCTACACCTTC
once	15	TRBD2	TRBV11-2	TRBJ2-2	CASRRPGTSDGELFF	TGTGCCAGCAGGCGACCCGGGACTAGCGACGGGGAGCTGTTTTTT
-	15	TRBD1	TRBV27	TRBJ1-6	CASRGQGAGDSPLHF	TGTGCCAGCAGGGGACAGGGGGCAGGAGATTCACCCCTCCACTTT
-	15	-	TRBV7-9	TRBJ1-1	CASSFSAGGGTEAFF	TGTGCCAGCAGCTTCTCCGCCGGCGGGGGTACTGAAGCTTTCTTT
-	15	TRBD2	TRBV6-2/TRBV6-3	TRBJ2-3	CASSVTSGGGGTQYF	TGTGCCAGCAGTGTGACTAGCGGGGGGGGTGGTACGCAGTATTTT
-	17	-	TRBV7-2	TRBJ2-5	CASSSSWGGPNQETQYF	TGTGCCAGCAGCTCAAGTTGGGGGGGCCCCAACCAAGAGACCCAGTACTTC
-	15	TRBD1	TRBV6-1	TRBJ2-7	CASSEAGAGGYEQYF	TGTGCCAGCAGTGAAGCGGGGGCAGGGGGCTACGAGCAGTACTTC
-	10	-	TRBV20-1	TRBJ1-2	CSANGQGYTF	TGCAGTGCCAATGGGCAGGGCTACACCTTC
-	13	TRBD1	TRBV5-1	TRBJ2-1	CASTITGGNEQFF	TGCGCCAGCACCATAACAGGGGGCAATGAGCAGTTCTTC
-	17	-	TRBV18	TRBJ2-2	CASSPRPTAIPPGELFF	TGTGCCAGCTCACCCCGACCGACAGCCATCCCCCCCGGGGAGCTGTTTTTT
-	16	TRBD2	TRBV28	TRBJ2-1	CASSEITSGPYNEQFF	TGTGCCAGCAGTGAAATTACTAGCGGCCCCTACAATGAGCAGTTCTTC